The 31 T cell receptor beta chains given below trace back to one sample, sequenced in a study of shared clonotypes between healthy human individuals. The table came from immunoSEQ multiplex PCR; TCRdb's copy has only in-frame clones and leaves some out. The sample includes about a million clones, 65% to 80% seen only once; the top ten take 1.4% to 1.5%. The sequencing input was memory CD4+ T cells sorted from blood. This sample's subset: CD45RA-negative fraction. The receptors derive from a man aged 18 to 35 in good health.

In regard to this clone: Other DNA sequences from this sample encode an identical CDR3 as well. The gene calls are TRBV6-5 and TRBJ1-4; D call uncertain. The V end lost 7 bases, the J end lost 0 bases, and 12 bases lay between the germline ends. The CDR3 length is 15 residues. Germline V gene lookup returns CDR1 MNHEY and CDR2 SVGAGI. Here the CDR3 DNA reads TGTGCCAGCAAATGGGAGACTGCAACTAATGAAAAACTGTTTTTT. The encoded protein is CASKWETATNEKLFF.

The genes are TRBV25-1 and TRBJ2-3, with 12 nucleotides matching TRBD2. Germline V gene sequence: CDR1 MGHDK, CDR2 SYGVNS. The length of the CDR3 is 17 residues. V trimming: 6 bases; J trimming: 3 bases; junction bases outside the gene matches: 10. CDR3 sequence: CASRPTSGGPGTDTQYF. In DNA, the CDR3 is TGTGCCAGCAGACCCACTAGCGGGGGGCCAGGGACAGATACGCAGTATTTT.

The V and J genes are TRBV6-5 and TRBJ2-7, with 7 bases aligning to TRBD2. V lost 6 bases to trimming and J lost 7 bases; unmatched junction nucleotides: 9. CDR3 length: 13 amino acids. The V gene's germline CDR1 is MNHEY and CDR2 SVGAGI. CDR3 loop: CASSPGLVGEQYF. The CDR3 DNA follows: TGTGCCAGCAGCCCTGGACTAGTAGGTGAGCAGTACTTC.

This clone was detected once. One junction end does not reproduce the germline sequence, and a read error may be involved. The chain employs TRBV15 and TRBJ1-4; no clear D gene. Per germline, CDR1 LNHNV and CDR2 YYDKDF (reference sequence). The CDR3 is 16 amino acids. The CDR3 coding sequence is TGTGCCACCAGCAGGGGAGCCCACTCAACAAATGAAAAACTGTTTTTT. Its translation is CATSRGAHSTNEKLFF.

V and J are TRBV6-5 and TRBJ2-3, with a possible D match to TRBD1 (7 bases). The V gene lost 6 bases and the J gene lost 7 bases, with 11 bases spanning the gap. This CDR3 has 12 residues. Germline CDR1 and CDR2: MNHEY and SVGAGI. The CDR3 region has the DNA TGTGCCAGCAGAGGAGGGGGCTATACGCAGTATTTT. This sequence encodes CASRGGGYTQYF.

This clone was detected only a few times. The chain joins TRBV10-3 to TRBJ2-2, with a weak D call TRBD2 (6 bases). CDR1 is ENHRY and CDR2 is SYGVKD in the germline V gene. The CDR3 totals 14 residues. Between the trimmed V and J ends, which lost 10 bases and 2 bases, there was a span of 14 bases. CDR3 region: CASARETNTGELFF. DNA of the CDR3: TGTGCCAGCGCACGGGAGACCAACACCGGGGAGCTGTTTTTT.

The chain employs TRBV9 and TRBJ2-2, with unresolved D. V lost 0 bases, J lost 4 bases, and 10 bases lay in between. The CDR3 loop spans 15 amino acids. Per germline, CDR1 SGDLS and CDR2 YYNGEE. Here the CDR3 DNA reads TGTGCCAGCAGCGTAGTATCCGCAATCACCGGGGAGCTGTTTTTT. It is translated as CASSVVSAITGELFF. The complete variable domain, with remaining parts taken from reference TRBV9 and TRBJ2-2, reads DSGVTQTPKHLITATGQRVTLRCSPRSGDLSVYWYQQSLDQGLQFLIQYYNGEERAKGNILERFSAQQFPDLHSELNLSSLELGDSALYFCASSVVSAITGELFFGEGSRLTVL.

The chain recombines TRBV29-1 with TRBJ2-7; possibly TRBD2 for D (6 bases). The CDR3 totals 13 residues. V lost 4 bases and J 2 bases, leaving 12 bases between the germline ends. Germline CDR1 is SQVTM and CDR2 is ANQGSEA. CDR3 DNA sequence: TGCAGCGTTGTGATCGGACTACCCTACGAGCAGTACTTC. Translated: CSVVIGLPYEQYF.

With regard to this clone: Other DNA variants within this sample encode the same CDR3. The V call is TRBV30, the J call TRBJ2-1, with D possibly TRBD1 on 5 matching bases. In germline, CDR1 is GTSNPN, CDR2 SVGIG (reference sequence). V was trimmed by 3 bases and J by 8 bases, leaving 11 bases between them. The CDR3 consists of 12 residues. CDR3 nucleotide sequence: TGTGCCTGGAGCGTAAGGGGCGATGAGCAGTTCTTC. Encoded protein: CAWSVRGDEQFF.

CDR3 bases: TGTGCCAGCAGCTCGCAGGAGGCGGCCGAGCAGTACTTC. Protein product: CASSSQEAAEQYF. This chain uses TRBV7-9 with TRBJ2-7, with D perhaps matching TRBD2 (5 bases). V shed 4 bases and J shed 6 bases, with 13 bases lying between them. The CDR3 is 13 amino acids. CDR1 and CDR2 from the germline V gene are SEHNR and FQNEAQ (reference sequence). The entire variable domain, with the rest obtained from reference TRBV7-9 and TRBJ2-7, is as follows: DTGVSQNPRHKITKRGQNVTFRCDPISEHNRLYWYRQTLGQGPEFLTYFQNEAQLEKSRLLSDRFSAERPKGSFSTLEIQRTEQGDSAMYLCASSSQEAAEQYFGPGTRLTVT.

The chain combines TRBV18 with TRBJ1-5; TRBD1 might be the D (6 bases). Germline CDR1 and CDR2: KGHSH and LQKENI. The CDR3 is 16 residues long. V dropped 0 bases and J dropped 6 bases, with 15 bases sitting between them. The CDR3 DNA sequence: TGTGCCAGCTCACCACCGGGCGGGGGCGCCGGTCAGCCCCAGCATTTT. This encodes CASSPPGGGAGQPQHF.

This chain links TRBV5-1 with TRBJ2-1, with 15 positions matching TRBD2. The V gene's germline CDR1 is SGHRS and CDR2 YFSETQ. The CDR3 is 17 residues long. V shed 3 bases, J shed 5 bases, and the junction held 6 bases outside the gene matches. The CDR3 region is CASSWGGTSGRNNEQFF. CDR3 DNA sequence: TGCGCCAGCAGCTGGGGCGGGACTAGCGGGAGGAACAATGAGCAGTTCTTC.

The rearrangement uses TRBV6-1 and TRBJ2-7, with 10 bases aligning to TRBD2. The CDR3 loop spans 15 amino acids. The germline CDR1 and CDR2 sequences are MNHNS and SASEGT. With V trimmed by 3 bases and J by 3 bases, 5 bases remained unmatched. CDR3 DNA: TGTGCCAGCAGTGACCTCAGCGGGGGGGTCTACGAGCAGTACTTC. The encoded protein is CASSDLSGGVYEQYF.

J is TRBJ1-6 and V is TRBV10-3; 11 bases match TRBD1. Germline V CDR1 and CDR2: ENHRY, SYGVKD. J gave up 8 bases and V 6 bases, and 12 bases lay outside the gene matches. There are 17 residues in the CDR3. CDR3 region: CAISPSGTGGLDSPLHF. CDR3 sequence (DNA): TGTGCCATCAGCCCATCAGGGACAGGGGGTTTGGATTCACCCCTCCACTTT.

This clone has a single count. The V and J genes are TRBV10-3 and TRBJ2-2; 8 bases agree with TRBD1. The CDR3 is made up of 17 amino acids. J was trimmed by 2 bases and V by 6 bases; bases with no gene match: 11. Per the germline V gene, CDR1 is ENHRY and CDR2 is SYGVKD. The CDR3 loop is CAIRPGQGGINTGELFF. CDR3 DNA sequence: TGTGCCATCAGGCCCGGACAGGGTGGTATCAACACCGGGGAGCTGTTTTTT.

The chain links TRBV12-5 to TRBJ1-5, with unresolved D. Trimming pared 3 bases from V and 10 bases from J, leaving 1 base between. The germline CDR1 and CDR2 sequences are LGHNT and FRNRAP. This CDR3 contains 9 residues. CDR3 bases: TGTGCTAGTGGTTTTCCCCAGCATTTT. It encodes CASGFPQHF.

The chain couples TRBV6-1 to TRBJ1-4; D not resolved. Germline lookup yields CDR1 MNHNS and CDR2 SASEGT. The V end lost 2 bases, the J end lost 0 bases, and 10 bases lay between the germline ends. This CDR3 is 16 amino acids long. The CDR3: CASSELSGATNEKLFF. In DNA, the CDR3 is TGTGCCAGCAGTGAACTGAGTGGTGCAACTAATGAAAAACTGTTTTTT.

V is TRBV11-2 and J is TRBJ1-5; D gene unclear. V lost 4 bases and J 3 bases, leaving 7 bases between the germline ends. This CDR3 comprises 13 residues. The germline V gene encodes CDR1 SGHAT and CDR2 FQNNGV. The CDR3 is CASSSTDNQPQHF. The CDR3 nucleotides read TGTGCCAGCAGCTCCACGGACAATCAGCCCCAGCATTTT. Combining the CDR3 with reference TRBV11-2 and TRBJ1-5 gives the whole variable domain EAGVAQSPRYKIIEKRQSVAFWCNPISGHATLYWYQQILGQGPKLLIQFQNNGVVDDSQLPKDRFSAERLKGVDSTLKIQPAKLEDSAVYLCASSSTDNQPQHFGDGTRLSIL.

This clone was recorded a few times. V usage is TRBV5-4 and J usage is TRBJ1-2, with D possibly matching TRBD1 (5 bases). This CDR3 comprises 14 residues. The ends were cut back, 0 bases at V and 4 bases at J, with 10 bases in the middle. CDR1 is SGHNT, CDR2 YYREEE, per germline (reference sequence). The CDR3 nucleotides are TGTGCCAGCAGCTTGGGCGGGACTGTCTATGGCTACACCTTC. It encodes CASSLGGTVYGYTF.

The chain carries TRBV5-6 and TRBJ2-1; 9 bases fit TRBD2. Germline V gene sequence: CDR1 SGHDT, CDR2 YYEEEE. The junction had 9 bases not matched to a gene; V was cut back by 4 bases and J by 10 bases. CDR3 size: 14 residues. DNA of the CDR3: TGTGCCAGCAGCCGGGGACTAGCTAAGGGAGAGCAGTTCTTC. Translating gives CASSRGLAKGEQFF. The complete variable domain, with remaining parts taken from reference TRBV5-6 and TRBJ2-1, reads DAGVTQSPTHLIKTRGQQVTLRCSPKSGHDTVSWYQQALGQGPQFIFQYYEEEERQRGNFPDRFSGHQFPNYSSELNVNALLLGDSALYLCASSRGLAKGEQFFGPGTRLTVL.

The CDR3 sequence: CASTTEGTGGHEQYF. The CDR3 coding sequence is TGTGCCAGCACCACCGAAGGGACAGGGGGCCACGAGCAGTACTTC. This chain connects TRBV28 to TRBJ2-7, with 12 positions matching TRBD1. The germline gives CDR1 MDHEN, CDR2 SYDVKM. Losses at the gene ends were 7 bases for V and 5 bases for J; bases not matched to a gene: 9. The CDR3 extends over 15 amino acids. Combining the CDR3 with reference TRBV28 and TRBJ2-7 gives the whole variable domain DVKVTQSSRYLVKRTGEKVFLECVQDMDHENMFWYRQDPGLGLRLIYFSYDVKMKEKGDIPEGYSVSREKKERFSLILESASTNQTSMYLCASTTEGTGGHEQYFGPGTRLTVT.

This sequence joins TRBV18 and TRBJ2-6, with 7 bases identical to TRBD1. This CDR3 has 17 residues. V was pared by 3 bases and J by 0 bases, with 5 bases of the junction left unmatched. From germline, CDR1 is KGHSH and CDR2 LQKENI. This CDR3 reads CASSPETGSSGANVLTF. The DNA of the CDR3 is TGTGCCAGCTCACCGGAGACAGGGTCCTCTGGGGCCAACGTCCTGACTTTC.

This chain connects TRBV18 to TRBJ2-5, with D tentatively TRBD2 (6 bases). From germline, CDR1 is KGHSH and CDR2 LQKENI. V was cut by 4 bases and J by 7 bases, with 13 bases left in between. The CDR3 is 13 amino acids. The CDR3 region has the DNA TGTGCCAGCTCACGGGAGGAAGGGGCGACCCAGTACTTC. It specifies CASSREEGATQYF.

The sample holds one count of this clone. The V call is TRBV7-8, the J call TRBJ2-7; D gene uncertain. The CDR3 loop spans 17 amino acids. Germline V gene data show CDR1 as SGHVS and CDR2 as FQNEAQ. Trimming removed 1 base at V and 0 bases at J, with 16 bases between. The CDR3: CASSLGVSATTSYEQYF. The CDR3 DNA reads TGTGCCAGCAGCTTAGGGGTTTCTGCGACCACCTCCTACGAGCAGTACTTC.

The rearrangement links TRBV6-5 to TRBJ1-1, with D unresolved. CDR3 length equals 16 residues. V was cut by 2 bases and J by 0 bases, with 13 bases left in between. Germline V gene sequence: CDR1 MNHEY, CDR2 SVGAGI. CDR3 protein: CASSYRPVSMNTEAFF. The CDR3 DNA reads TGTGCCAGCAGTTACCGGCCAGTTTCCATGAACACTGAAGCTTTCTTT.

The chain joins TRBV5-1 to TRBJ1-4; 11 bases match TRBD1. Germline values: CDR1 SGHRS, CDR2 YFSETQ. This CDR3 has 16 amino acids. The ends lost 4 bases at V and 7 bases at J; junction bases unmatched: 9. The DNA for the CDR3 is TGCGCCAGCAGCCCAGGACAGGGGGCGGTTCGTGAAAAACTGTTTTTT. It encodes CASSPGQGAVREKLFF.

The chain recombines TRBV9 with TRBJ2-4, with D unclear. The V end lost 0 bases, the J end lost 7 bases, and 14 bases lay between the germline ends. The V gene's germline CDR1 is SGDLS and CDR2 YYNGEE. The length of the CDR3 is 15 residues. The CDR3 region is CASSVAPSSNNIQYF. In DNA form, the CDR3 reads TGTGCCAGCAGCGTAGCACCTTCGAGCAACAACATTCAGTACTTC.

CDR3 sequence: CAWSPFGRIEAFF. CDR3 nucleotide sequence: TGTGCCTGGAGTCCCTTTGGCAGAATTGAAGCTTTCTTT. The V and J genes are TRBV30 and TRBJ1-1, with unresolved D. Trimming pared 2 bases from V and 7 bases from J, leaving 14 bases between. CDR3 length: 13 amino acids. Germline-derived CDR1 and CDR2 are GTSNPN and SVGIG (reference sequence).

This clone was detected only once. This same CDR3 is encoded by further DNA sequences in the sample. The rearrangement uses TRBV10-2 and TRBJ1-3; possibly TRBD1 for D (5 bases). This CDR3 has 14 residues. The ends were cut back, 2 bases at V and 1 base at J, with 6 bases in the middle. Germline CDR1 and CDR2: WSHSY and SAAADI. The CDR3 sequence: CASSERGSGNTIYF. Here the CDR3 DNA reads TGCGCCAGCAGTGAGCGGGGGTCTGGAAACACCATATATTTT.

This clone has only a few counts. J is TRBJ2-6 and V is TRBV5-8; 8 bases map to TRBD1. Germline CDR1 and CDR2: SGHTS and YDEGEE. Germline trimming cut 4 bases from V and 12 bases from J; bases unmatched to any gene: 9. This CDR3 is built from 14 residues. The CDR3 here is CASSLRQGNGVLTF. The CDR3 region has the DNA TGTGCCAGCAGCCTAAGACAGGGGAATGGCGTCCTGACTTTC.

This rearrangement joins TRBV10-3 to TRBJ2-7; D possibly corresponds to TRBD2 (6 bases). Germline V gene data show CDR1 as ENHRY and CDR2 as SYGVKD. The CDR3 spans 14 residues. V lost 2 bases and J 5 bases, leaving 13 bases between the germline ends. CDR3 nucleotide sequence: TGTGCCATCAGTGAGGAGGAGGGTATCCACGAGCAGTACTTC. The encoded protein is CAISEEEGIHEQYF.